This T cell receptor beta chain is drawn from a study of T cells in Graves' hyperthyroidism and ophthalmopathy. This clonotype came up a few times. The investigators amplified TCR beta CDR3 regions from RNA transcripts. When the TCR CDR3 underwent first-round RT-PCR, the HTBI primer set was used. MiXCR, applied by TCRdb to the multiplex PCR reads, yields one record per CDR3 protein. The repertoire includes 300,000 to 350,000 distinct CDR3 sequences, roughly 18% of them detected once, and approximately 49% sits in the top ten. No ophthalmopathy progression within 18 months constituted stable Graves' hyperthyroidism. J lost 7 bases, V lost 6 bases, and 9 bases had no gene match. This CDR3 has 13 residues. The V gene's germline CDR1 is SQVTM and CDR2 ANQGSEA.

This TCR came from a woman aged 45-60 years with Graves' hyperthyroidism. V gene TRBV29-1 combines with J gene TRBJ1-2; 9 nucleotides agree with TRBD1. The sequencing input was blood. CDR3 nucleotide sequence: TGCAGCGTGGGAGGACAGGGGCGGTTTGGCTACACCTTC. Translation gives CSVGGQGRFGYTF.